One and the same sample provided the 32 T cell receptor beta chains below, sequenced in a study of CD8+ T cells in alopecia areata (dated by TCRdb to the late 2010s). Cells from mouse cutaneous lymph nodes were pooled, stained for CD4, CD8alpha, NKG2D, NKG2ACE and other markers, and then sorted on a BD Influx. The library relied on the immunoSEQ multiplex PCR assay. For TCR sequencing, RNA was extracted from every sample and reverse transcribed into cDNA to serve as template. TCRdb re-hosts the immuneACCESS table, in-frame sequences only. Its copies lack some clones; in the studies checked, an unresolved V gene accounts for under half of them, and the cause for the rest is not known. For this sample, about 9,000 clones appear and none is a singleton. The top ten clones comprise around 19% of the sample. Sequenced material: CD8+ T cells sorted from a lymph node. The receptors were gathered from a C3H/HeJ mouse with alopecia areata. Mice belonging to this strain carry MHC haplotype H2-k.

This clone was seen at least ten times. Mouse gene names apply. The observed sequence ends 4 residues before the CDR3 terminus, with the missing tail filled in from the germline J gene. This sequence joins TRBV19 and TRBJ1-1; D perhaps matches TRBD1 (5 bases). V was shortened by 4 bases and J by 4 bases, with 11 bases between the two germline ends. The CDR3 is made up of 13 amino acids. The V gene's germline CDR1 is FNHDT and CDR2 SITEND (reference sequence). The CDR3 is CASSSGGGTEVFF. Incomplete CDR3 DNA: TGTGCCAGCAGTTCGGGGGGGGGCACA.

This clone was recorded at least ten times. The gene names given are mouse names. The CDR3: CGTAGQDTQYF. The sequenced part of the CDR3 DNA is TGTGGGACGGCAGGGCAAGAC. The chain recombines TRBV19 with TRBJ2-5, with a possible D match to TRBD1 (5 bases). The read finishes 4 residues shy of the CDR3 end, and the germline J gene is used to complete it. The CDR3 has 11 residues. Germline V gene data show CDR1 as FNHDT and CDR2 as SITEND (reference sequence).

This clone was detected many times. Gene and germline names: mouse. The DNA ends 3 residues before the CDR3 does, and the rest of the CDR3 is filled in from the germline J gene. The chain has TRBV19 and TRBJ1-6; unclear D gene. TRBJ1-6 is labeled an ORF, and its function is uncertain. The germline V gene encodes CDR1 FNHDT and CDR2 SITEND (reference sequence). The CDR3 is 14 residues long. V was pared by 1 base and J by 5 bases, with 7 bases between. Incomplete CDR3 DNA: TGTGCCAGCAGTATAACGACAAATAATTCGCCC. Translating it yields CASSITTNNSP. The CDR3, in full, reads CASSITTNNSPLYF.

This clone was seen ten or more times. The listed genes are named as in mouse. The sequenced fragment ends 4 residues before the CDR3 boundary, so the rest is inferred from the germline J gene. V is TRBV13-2 and J is TRBJ2-7; TRBD2 aligns across 10 bases. The CDR3 is 15 residues long. CDR1 NNHNN and CDR2 SYGAGS come from the germline V gene (reference sequence). The V and J ends lost 0 bases and 3 bases, in that order; junction bases with no gene match: 3. The CDR3 bases that were read are TGTGCCAGCGGTGATGGCTGGGGGGGCGTCTAT. Translated, it gives CASGDGWGGVY. The full CDR3 sequence reads CASGDGWGGVYEQYF.

This clone was recorded many times. Germline and genes: mouse. The read ends 4 residues before the CDR3 terminus; that terminus is restored from the germline J gene. The V and J genes are TRBV19 and TRBJ2-5; 8 bases are shared with TRBD2. This CDR3 is built from 14 residues. Germline V gives CDR1 FNHDT, CDR2 SITEND (reference sequence). Losses at the gene ends were 4 bases for V and 2 bases for J; bases not matched to a gene: 3. The CDR3 bases that were read are TGTGCCAGCAGTCTCGACTGGGGCCAAGAC. Its protein product is CASSLDWGQD. The complete CDR3 reads CASSLDWGQDTQYF. Looking up the rest from reference TRBV19 and TRBJ2-5 gives the full variable domain: GGIITQTPKFLIGQEGQKLTLKCQQNFNHDTMYWYRQDSGKGLRLIYYSITENDLQKGDLSEGYDASREKKSSFSLTVTSAQKNEMAVFLCASSLDWGQDTQYFGPGTRLLVL.

By share, this clone counts as medium-sized. Germline and genes here are mouse. This chain's CDR3 is CASSSGLGSSYEQYF. The covered CDR3 bases are TGTGCTAGCAGTAGTGGACTGGGAAGCTCCTAT. The J gene is TRBJ2-7, the V gene TRBV17, with TRBD2 identical over 8 bases. The read ends 4 residues before the CDR3 terminus; that terminus is restored from the germline J gene. J gave up 0 bases and V 3 bases, and 4 bases lay outside the gene matches. Per germline, CDR1 MNHDT and CDR2 YYDKIL. The CDR3 has 15 residues.

This clone was observed a handful of times. Mouse germline and gene names are used. The CDR3 is CASRGTGTEVFF. The sequenced part of the CDR3 DNA is TGTGCCAGCAGAGGGACAGGCACA. The J gene is TRBJ1-1, the V gene TRBV19, with 8 nucleotides matching TRBD1. The read halts 4 residues ahead of the CDR3 end, with the missing end drawn from the germline J gene. The CDR3 runs to 12 residues. Germline V gene lookup returns CDR1 FNHDT and CDR2 SITEND (reference sequence). V lost 5 bases, J lost 4 bases, and 1 base stayed unmatched. Combining the CDR3 with reference TRBV19 and TRBJ1-1 gives the whole variable domain GGIITQTPKFLIGQEGQKLTLKCQQNFNHDTMYWYRQDSGKGLRLIYYSITENDLQKGDLSEGYDASREKKSSFSLTVTSAQKNEMAVFLCASRGTGTEVFFGKGTRLTVV.

This clone is labeled as medium-sized (0.01 to 0.1%). Genes and germline are mouse. The read ends 4 residues early relative to the CDR3; the germline J gene fills the gap. The chain joins TRBV1 to TRBJ2-2, with a weak D call TRBD2 (5 bases). The germline V gene has CDR1 NSQYPW and CDR2 LRSPGD (reference sequence). This CDR3 region has 16 residues. V lost 0 bases, J lost 0 bases, and 8 bases lay in between. The CDR3 reads CTCSADTGANTGQLYF. The CDR3 DNA, read in part, is TGCACCTGCAGTGCAGATACTGGTGCAAACACCGGG. Together with reference TRBV1 and TRBJ2-2, the CDR3 gives the full variable domain: VTLLEQNPRWRLVPRGQAVNLRCILKNSQYPWMSWYQQDLQKQLQWLFTLRSPGDKEVKSLPGADYLATRVTDTELRLQVANMSQGRTLYCTCSADTGANTGQLYFGEGSKLTVL.

This clone was found many times. The gene names here belong to mouse. The CDR3 end lies 4 residues beyond the end of the read and is filled in from the germline J gene. The chain joins TRBV29 to TRBJ2-2, with D possibly being TRBD2 (6 bases). This CDR3 is 14 amino acids long. V was clipped by 4 bases and J by 1 base, with 7 bases between them. CDR1 and CDR2 from the germline V gene are MSHET and SYDVDS. CDR3 sequence: CASSYWENTGQLYF. CDR3 DNA, as far as it was read: TGTGCTAGCAGTTACTGGGAAAACACCGGG.

This clone was found many times. Germline and genes: mouse. The read finishes 4 residues shy of the CDR3 end, and the germline J gene is used to complete it. The gene calls are TRBV1 and TRBJ2-5, with 7 bases identical to TRBD1. The CDR3 consists of 13 residues. In germline, CDR1 is NSQYPW, CDR2 LRSPGD (reference sequence). The covered CDR3 bases are TGCACCTGCAGTGCAAGACAGGGAGAC. This codes for CTCSARQGD. The complete CDR3 reads CTCSARQGDTQYF.

This clone has a count of ten or more. Gene names and germline refer to mouse. With the read ending 4 residues before the CDR3 end, the germline J gene is used to fill in that end. The chain combines TRBV31 with TRBJ2-1; weak D call: TRBD2 (7 bases). CDR1 is GKSSPN and CDR2 is SITVG in the germline V gene. The CDR3 runs to 14 residues. Trimming removed 0 bases from V and 4 bases from J, with 10 bases in between. CDR3 loop: CAWSLGGPYAEQFF. The sequenced part of the CDR3 DNA is TGTGCCTGGAGTCTCGGGGGGCCTTATGCT.

Within the sample, this clone is medium-sized. Gene names are mouse gene names. From the germline J gene comes the end of the CDR3, since the read stops 4 residues before it. This sequence joins TRBV13-2 and TRBJ2-5; possibly TRBD1 for D (6 bases). Germline V gene sequence: CDR1 NNHNN, CDR2 SYGAGS (reference sequence). There are 14 residues in the CDR3. V was pared by 3 bases and J by 2 bases, with 10 bases between. The DNA read from the CDR3 is TGTGCCAGCGGTGCCCGGACAGTCCAAGAC. Translation gives CASGARTVQD. The full CDR3 protein reads CASGARTVQDTQYF.

This clone was seen many times. Gene names and germline match the mouse. The CDR3 end lies 4 residues beyond the end of the read and is filled in from the germline J gene. The V gene is TRBV29, the J gene TRBJ2-1, with 7 bases aligning to TRBD1. Germline values: CDR1 MSHET, CDR2 SYDVDS. The CDR3 sequence is 13 residues long. V shed 6 bases and J 4 bases; nucleotides not matched to a gene: 3. The sequenced part of the CDR3 DNA is TGTGCTAGCAGCCTGACAGGGTATGCT. It yields the protein CASSLTGYA. Given in full, the CDR3 is CASSLTGYAEQFF.

This clone has a count of ten or more. The genes are named according to mouse. The read terminates 4 residues ahead of where the CDR3 ends, so the germline J gene completes it. The chain recombines TRBV13-2 with TRBJ2-5, with 7 bases identical to TRBD2. The CDR3 has 13 residues. Germline lookup yields CDR1 NNHNN and CDR2 SYGAGS (reference sequence). CDR3 bases read: TGTGCCAGCGGTGCTTGGGGGGAGGAC. Protein: CASGAWGED. The full-length CDR3 reads as CASGAWGEDTQYF.

This clone came up many times. The genes and germline here are from mouse. The read terminates 4 residues ahead of where the CDR3 ends, so the germline J gene completes it. The rearrangement links TRBV1 to TRBJ2-7; the D gene is possibly TRBD1 (5 bases). Germline loops: CDR1 NSQYPW, CDR2 LRSPGD (reference sequence). The CDR3 is made up of 13 amino acids. The V end lost 3 bases, the J end lost 3 bases, and 9 bases lay between the germline ends. The CDR3 loop is CTCSARQIYEQYF. CDR3 bases read: TGCACCTGCAGTGCGAGACAGATCTAT.

This clone was found many times. All gene names here are mouse names. With the read ending 4 residues before the CDR3 end, the germline J gene is used to fill in that end. The rearrangement uses TRBV14 and TRBJ2-1; TRBD2 might be the D (6 bases). The V and J ends lost 5 bases and 3 bases respectively, with 12 bases between them. Germline CDR1 is SGHDT and CDR2 is FRDEAV. The CDR3 spans 14 residues. This CDR3 is CASRSGTLYAEQFF. The CDR3 DNA, read in part, is TGTGCCAGCAGATCCGGGACTCTCTATGCT.

This clone is classed as large. Each gene name is a mouse one. Read coverage stops 4 residues before the CDR3 terminus; the germline J gene supplies the remainder. V usage is TRBV13-1 and J usage is TRBJ2-1, with 11 bases that match TRBD2. V lost 5 bases and J lost 3; bases outside the gene matches: 1. The V gene's germline CDR1 is NSHNY and CDR2 SYGAGN. The CDR3 consists of 14 residues. The CDR3 here is CASRLGGLYAEQFF. The sequenced part of the CDR3 DNA is TGTGCCAGCAGACTGGGGGGGCTCTATGCT.

This clone is medium-sized by share. The genes and germline here are from mouse. The read ends 4 residues early relative to the CDR3; the germline J gene fills the gap. This chain uses TRBV16 with TRBJ1-1, with D possibly TRBD1 on 6 matching bases. Trimming stripped 2 bases from V and 3 bases from J, with 13 bases between. This CDR3 is 15 amino acids long. Germline V gene lookup returns CDR1 SGHSA and CDR2 FRNQAP. CDR3 DNA (partial): TGTGCAAGCAGCTTAAAGGCAGGGGTGGACACA. Amino acids: CASSLKAGVDT. The entire CDR3 is CASSLKAGVDTEVFF.

This clone came up a few times. Gene names are mouse gene names. The read comes to an end 4 residues before the CDR3 does, leaving the germline J gene to fill in the end. J is TRBJ2-1 and V is TRBV19, with D possibly TRBD1 on 6 matching bases. The CDR3 is 14 residues long. Trimming cost V 6 bases and J 0 bases, with 10 bases left between them. Germline V gene data show CDR1 as FNHDT and CDR2 as SITEND (reference sequence). The sequenced CDR3 bases are TGTGCCAGCACCGGACAGAATAACTATGCT. It yields the protein CASTGQNNYA. The CDR3 as a whole reads CASTGQNNYAEQFF. Supplemented by reference TRBV19 and TRBJ2-1, the full variable domain reads GGIITQTPKFLIGQEGQKLTLKCQQNFNHDTMYWYRQDSGKGLRLIYYSITENDLQKGDLSEGYDASREKKSSFSLTVTSAQKNEMAVFLCASTGQNNYAEQFFGPGTRLTVL.

The table lists this clone with many counts. Gene labels here are mouse ones. The CDR3 is cut off 4 residues early in the read; its end comes from the germline J gene. The chain has TRBV19 and TRBJ1-1; tentatively, D is TRBD1 (6 bases). V dropped 2 bases and J dropped 2 bases, with 10 bases sitting between them. This CDR3 is 14 amino acids long. Germline loops: CDR1 FNHDT, CDR2 SITEND (reference sequence). CDR3 DNA, as far as it was read: TGTGCCAGCAGTATTCGCAGGGGTAACACA. This encodes CASSIRRGNT. The CDR3, in full, reads CASSIRRGNTEVFF.

The sample holds many counts of this clone. Gene names follow the mouse nomenclature. The read comes to an end 4 residues before the CDR3 does, leaving the germline J gene to fill in the end. V is TRBV13-3 and J is TRBJ2-5, with 10 bases lining up with TRBD1. The length of the CDR3 is 14 residues. Germline V gene lookup returns CDR1 NNHDY and CDR2 SYVADS. The sequenced CDR3 bases are TGTGCCAGCAGTGATCTGGACAGGGGGGAC. This gives the protein CASSDLDRGD. The complete CDR3 sequence is CASSDLDRGDTQYF.

This clone was found many times. Mouse gene names apply. The CDR3 goes on 4 residues after the read ends, and that part is filled in from the germline J gene. This chain links TRBV13-2 with TRBJ1-1, with TRBD1 identical over 7 bases. With 3 bases clipped from V and 1 base from J, the junction kept 6 bases outside the gene matches. From germline, CDR1 is NNHNN and CDR2 SYGAGS (reference sequence). The CDR3 covers 15 residues. CDR3 region: CASGGSGTVNTEVFF. The sequenced CDR3 bases are TGTGCCAGCGGTGGCTCCGGGACAGTAAACACA.

Within the sample, this clone is medium-sized (0.01 to 0.1%). These gene names are mouse names. The sequence runs out 4 residues before the end of the CDR3; the remainder is reconstructed from the germline J gene. The V call is TRBV19, the J call TRBJ2-2; 10 bases align to TRBD2. The CDR3 has 16 residues. Germline trimming cut 4 bases from V and 1 base from J; bases unmatched to any gene: 4. Germline V lookup: CDR1 FNHDT, CDR2 SITEND (reference sequence). CDR3 in amino acids: CASSPRLGGNTGQLYF. The DNA read from the CDR3 is TGTGCCAGCAGTCCTCGACTGGGGGGAAACACCGGG.

This clone came up many times. The genes and germline here are from mouse. The read terminates 4 residues before the CDR3 end, so the remaining end is supplied by the germline J gene. V gene TRBV13-2 combines with J gene TRBJ2-7; 10 positions agree with TRBD2. Germline CDR1 and CDR2: NNHNN and SYGAGS (reference sequence). The CDR3 loop spans 13 amino acids. CDR3 protein: CASGEGLGYEQYF. CDR3 DNA, as far as it was read: TGTGCCAGCGGTGAGGGACTGGGGTAT.

This clone has a count of ten or more. Germline and genes here are mouse. Read data end 4 residues before the CDR3 end; the end is taken from the germline J gene. The genes are TRBV19 and TRBJ2-5; 7 bases are a match to TRBD2. The germline gives CDR1 FNHDT, CDR2 SITEND (reference sequence). The CDR3 extends over 12 amino acids. The sequenced CDR3 bases are TGTGCCAGCAGCTCCTGGGGGGAC. Its translation: CASSSWGD. The whole CDR3 reads CASSSWGDTQYF. Full variable domain (remainder filled in from reference TRBV19 and TRBJ2-5): GGIITQTPKFLIGQEGQKLTLKCQQNFNHDTMYWYRQDSGKGLRLIYYSITENDLQKGDLSEGYDASREKKSSFSLTVTSAQKNEMAVFLCASSSWGDTQYFGPGTRLLVL.

This clone was picked up many times. Gene names follow the mouse nomenclature. The read ends 4 residues before the CDR3 terminus; that terminus is restored from the germline J gene. The V gene is TRBV14, the J gene TRBJ2-7; 8 bases map to TRBD2. CDR1 is SGHDT and CDR2 is FRDEAV in the germline V gene. The CDR3 contains 14 residues. CDR3 DNA, as far as it was read: TGTGCCAGCAGTTTTAGGACTGGGATATAT. Amino acids: CASSFRTGIY. The whole CDR3 protein is CASSFRTGIYEQYF.

By share of the sample, this clone is medium-sized. Gene names and germline refer to mouse. From the germline J gene comes the end of the CDR3, since the read stops 4 residues before it. The chain recombines TRBV17 with TRBJ1-1; maybe TRBD1 (5 bases). The V gene's germline CDR1 is MNHDT and CDR2 YYDKIL. CDR3 length equals 15 residues. The V end lost 0 bases, the J end lost 0 bases, and 8 bases lay between the germline ends. CDR3 amino acids: CASSRETVANTEVFF. The CDR3 DNA, read in part, is TGTGCTAGCAGTAGAGAGACAGTTGCAAACACA.

Worth noting for this clone: The gene names given are mouse names. The sequence runs out 4 residues before the end of the CDR3; the remainder is reconstructed from the germline J gene. V gene TRBV13-2 combines with J gene TRBJ2-1; D is undetermined. Germline values: CDR1 NNHNN, CDR2 SYGAGS (reference sequence). Trimming stripped 0 bases from V and 3 bases from J, with 10 bases between. The CDR3 sequence is 15 residues long. The CDR3 spells CASGDADIIYAEQFF. The sequenced CDR3 bases are TGTGCCAGCGGTGATGCTGACATTATCTATGCT.

In regard to this clone: Gene names denote mouse genes. The read terminates 4 residues before the CDR3 end, so the remaining end is supplied by the germline J gene. V and J are TRBV19 and TRBJ1-1; 10 bases agree with TRBD1. In germline, CDR1 is FNHDT, CDR2 SITEND (reference sequence). V shed 2 bases and J 3 bases; nucleotides not matched to a gene: 4. The CDR3 length is 15 residues. CDR3 sequence reads: CASSIPDRGHTEVFF. The DNA read from the CDR3 is TGTGCCAGCAGTATCCCTGACAGGGGGCACACA.

This clone was detected many times. The gene symbols are mouse symbols. The sequence runs out 4 residues before the end of the CDR3; the remainder is reconstructed from the germline J gene. This sample includes further DNA sequences coding for the same CDR3. The genes are TRBV19 and TRBJ2-7; 10 bases are a match to TRBD2. This CDR3 contains 14 residues. CDR1 is FNHDT, CDR2 SITEND, per germline (reference sequence). CDR3 DNA (partial): TGTGCCAGCAGTATTCGGACTGGGGGTTAT. It codes for CASSIRTGGY. In full, the CDR3 is CASSIRTGGYEQYF.

This clone was observed many times. Gene names follow the mouse nomenclature. The read terminates 4 residues before the CDR3 end, so the remaining end is supplied by the germline J gene. The chain is built from TRBV12-1 and TRBJ2-2, with D tentatively TRBD2 (7 bases). The germline CDR1 and CDR2 sequences are SGHSN and HYEKVE. This CDR3 comprises 14 residues. Trimming removed 2 bases from V and 4 bases from J, with 10 bases in between. The CDR3 here is CASSPGGRTGQLYF. The sequenced part of the CDR3 DNA is TGTGCCAGCTCTCCTGGGGGCCGCACCGGG.

By frequency in the sample, this clone is large. These gene names are mouse names. The read finishes 4 residues shy of the CDR3 end, and the germline J gene is used to complete it. The genes are TRBV17 and TRBJ2-3; no clear D gene. Trimming took 1 base from V and 0 from J, leaving 5 bases between them. This CDR3 comprises 14 residues. The germline CDR1 and CDR2 sequences are MNHDT and YYDKIL. This CDR3 reads CASSRVSSAETLYF. The part of the CDR3 DNA that was read is TGTGCTAGCAGTAGAGTCAGTAGTGCAGAA.